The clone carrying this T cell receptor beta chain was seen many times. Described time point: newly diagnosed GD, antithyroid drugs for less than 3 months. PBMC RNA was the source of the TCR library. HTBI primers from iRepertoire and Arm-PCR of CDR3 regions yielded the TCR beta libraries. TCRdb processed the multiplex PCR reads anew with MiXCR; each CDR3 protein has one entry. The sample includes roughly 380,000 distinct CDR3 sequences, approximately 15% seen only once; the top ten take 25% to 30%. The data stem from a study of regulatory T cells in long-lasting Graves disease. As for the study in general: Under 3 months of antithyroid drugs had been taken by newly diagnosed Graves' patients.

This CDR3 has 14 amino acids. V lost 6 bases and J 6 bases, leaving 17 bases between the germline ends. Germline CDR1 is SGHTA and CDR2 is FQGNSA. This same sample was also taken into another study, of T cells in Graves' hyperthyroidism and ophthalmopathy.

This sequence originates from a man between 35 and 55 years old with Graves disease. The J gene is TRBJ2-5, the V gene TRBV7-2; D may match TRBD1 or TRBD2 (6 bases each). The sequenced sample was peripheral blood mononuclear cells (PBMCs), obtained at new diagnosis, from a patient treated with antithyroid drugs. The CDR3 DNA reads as TGTGCCAGCAGTCTGGGGGGCGTAGGGAAGACCCAGTACTTC. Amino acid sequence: CASSLGGVGKTQYF.